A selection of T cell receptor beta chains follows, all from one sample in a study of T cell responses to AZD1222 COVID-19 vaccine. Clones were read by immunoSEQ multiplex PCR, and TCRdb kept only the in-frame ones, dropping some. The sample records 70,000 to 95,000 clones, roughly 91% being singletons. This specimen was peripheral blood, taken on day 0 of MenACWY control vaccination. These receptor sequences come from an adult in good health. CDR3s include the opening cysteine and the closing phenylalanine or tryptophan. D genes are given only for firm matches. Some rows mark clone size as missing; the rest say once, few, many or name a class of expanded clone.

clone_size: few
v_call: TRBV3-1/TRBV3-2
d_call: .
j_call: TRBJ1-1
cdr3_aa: CASSQMRGMNTEAFF
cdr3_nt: TGTGCCAGCAGCCAGATGAGGGGAATGAACACTGAAGCTTTCTTT

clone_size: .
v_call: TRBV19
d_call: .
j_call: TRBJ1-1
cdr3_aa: CASSIPGTVPEAFF
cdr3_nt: TGTGCCAGTAGTATACCCGGGACGGTCCCCGAAGCTTTCTTT

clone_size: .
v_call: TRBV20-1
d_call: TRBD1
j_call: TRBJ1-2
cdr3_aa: CSASQGGTDYGYTF
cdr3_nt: TGCAGTGCTAGTCAGGGGGGCACAGACTATGGCTACACCTTC

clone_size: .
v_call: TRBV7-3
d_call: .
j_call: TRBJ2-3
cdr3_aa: CASSLGLGLTASTDTQYF
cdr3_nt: TGTGCCAGCAGCTTGGGTTTAGGACTTACTGCGAGCACAGATACGCAGTATTTT

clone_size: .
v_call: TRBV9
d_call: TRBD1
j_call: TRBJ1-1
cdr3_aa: CASSETGLLNTEAFF
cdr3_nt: TGTGCCAGCAGCGAGACAGGGCTGTTGAACACTGAAGCTTTCTTT

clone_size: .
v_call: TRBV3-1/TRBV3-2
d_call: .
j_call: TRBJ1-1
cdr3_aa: CASSQVRYGTEAFF
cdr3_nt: TGTGCCAGCAGCCAAGTACGGTACGGCACTGAAGCTTTCTTT

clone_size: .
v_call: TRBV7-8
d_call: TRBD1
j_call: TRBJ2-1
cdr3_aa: CASSLDSGHWTGPPYNEQFF
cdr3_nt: TGTGCCAGCAGCTTAGATTCTGGCCACTGGACAGGGCCCCCCTACAATGAGCAGTTCTTC

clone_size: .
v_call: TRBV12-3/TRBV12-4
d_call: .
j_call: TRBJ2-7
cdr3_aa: CASSFSLDYEQYF
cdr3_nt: TGTGCCAGCAGTTTCAGTCTAGACTACGAGCAGTACTTC

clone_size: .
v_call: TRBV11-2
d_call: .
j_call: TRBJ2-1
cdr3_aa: CASSRIGQQFF
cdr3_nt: TGTGCCAGCAGCCGCATAGGTCAGCAGTTCTTC

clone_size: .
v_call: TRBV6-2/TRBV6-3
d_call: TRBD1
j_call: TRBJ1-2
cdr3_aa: CASSPDRGSGYTF
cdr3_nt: TGTGCCAGCAGTCCGGACAGGGGGTCTGGCTACACCTTC

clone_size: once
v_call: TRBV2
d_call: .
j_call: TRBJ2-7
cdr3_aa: CASSLSSTKTDEQYF
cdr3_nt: TGTGCCAGCAGCCTTTCCTCAACAAAGACGGACGAGCAGTACTTC

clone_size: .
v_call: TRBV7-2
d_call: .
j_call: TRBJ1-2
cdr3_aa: CASSPRSGSNYGYTF
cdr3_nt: TGTGCCAGCAGCCCCCGTTCAGGGTCCAACTATGGCTACACCTTC

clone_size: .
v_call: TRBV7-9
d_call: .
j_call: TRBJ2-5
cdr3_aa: CASSLFEGSETQYF
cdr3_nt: TGTGCCAGCAGCTTATTTGAGGGGTCGGAGACCCAGTACTTC

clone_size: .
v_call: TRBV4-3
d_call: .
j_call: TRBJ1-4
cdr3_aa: CASSQQDGGIKLFF
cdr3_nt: TGCGCCAGCAGCCAACAAGACGGTGGTATTAAACTGTTTTTT

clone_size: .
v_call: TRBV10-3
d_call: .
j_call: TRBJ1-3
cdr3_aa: CAISEPSHTGNTIYF
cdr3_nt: TGTGCCATCAGTGAACCCTCTCATACTGGAAACACCATATATTTT

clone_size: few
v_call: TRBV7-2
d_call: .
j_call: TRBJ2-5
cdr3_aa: CASKNSYAAETQYF
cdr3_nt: TGTGCCAGCAAGAATTCATACGCTGCGGAGACCCAGTACTTC

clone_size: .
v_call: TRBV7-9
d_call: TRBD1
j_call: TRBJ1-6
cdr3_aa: CASSLGQGAGSPLHF
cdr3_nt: TGTGCCAGCAGCTTAGGGCAGGGGGCAGGGTCACCCCTCCACTTT

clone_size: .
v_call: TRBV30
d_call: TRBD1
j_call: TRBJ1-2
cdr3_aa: CAWSAKGAGENYGYTF
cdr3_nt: TGTGCCTGGAGCGCCAAGGGGGCAGGCGAGAACTATGGCTACACCTTC

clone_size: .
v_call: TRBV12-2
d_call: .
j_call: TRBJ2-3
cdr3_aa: CASRSLSVAGGQDTDTQYF
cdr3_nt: TGTGCAAGTCGCTCACTATCCGTAGCGGGGGGCCAGGACACAGATACGCAGTATTTT

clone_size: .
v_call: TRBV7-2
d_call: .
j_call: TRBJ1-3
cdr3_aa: CASSFGDIGNTIYF
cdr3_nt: TGTGCCAGCAGCTTCGGTGATATCGGGAACACCATATATTTT

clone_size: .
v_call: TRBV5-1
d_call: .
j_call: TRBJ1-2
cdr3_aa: CASSPRTDRAGGYTF
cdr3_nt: TGCGCCAGCAGCCCGAGGACCGATCGAGCCGGGGGCTACACCTTC

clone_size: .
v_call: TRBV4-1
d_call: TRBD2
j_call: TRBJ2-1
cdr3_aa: CASSLTTSGGVYNEQFF
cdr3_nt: TGCGCCAGCAGCCTAACGACTAGCGGGGGAGTCTACAATGAGCAGTTCTTC

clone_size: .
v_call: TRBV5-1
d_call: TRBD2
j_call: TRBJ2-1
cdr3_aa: CASSSSGGVGEQFF
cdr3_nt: TGCGCCAGCAGCTCTAGCGGGGGAGTGGGCGAGCAGTTCTTC

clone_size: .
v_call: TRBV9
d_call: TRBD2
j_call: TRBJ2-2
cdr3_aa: CASSVGTSEVTGELFF
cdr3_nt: TGTGCCAGCAGCGTAGGGACTAGCGAAGTCACCGGGGAGCTGTTTTTT

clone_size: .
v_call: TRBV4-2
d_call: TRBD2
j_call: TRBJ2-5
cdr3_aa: CASSQDSGVASGVLYQETQYF
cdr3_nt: TGTGCCAGCAGCCAAGATTCGGGGGTGGCTAGCGGGGTACTGTACCAAGAGACCCAGTACTTC

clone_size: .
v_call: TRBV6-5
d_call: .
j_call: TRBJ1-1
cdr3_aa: CASTQVVRDTEAFF
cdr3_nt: TGTGCCAGCACCCAGGTGGTGAGGGACACTGAAGCTTTCTTT

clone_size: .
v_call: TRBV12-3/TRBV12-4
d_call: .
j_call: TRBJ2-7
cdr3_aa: CASSRSPYEQYF
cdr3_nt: TGTGCCAGCAGTCGGAGCCCCTACGAGCAGTACTTC

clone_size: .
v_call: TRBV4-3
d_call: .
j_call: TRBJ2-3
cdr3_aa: CASSQDHLPEGITDTQYF
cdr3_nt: TGCGCCAGCAGCCAAGATCATTTACCTGAGGGAATCACAGATACGCAGTATTTT

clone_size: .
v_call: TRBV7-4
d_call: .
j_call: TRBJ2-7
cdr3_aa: CASSLVRVREQYF
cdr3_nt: TGTGCCAGCAGCTTAGTCAGGGTCCGCGAGCAGTACTTC

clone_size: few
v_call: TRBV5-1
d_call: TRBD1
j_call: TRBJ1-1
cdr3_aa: CASSFQTGATEAFF
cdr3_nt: TGCGCCAGCAGCTTCCAGACAGGGGCCACTGAAGCTTTCTTT

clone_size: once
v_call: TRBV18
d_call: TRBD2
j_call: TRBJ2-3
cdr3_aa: CASSPPGSGGASDTQYF
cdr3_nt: TGTGCCAGCTCACCACCGGGAAGCGGGGGGGCCTCAGATACGCAGTATTTT

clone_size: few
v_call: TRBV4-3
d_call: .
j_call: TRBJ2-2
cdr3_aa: CASSRETRTGELFF
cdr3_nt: TGCGCCAGCAGCCGCGAAACTAGAACCGGGGAGCTGTTTTTT

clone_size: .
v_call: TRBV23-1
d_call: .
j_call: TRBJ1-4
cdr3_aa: CASSQSSQAGLLPNEKLFF
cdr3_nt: TGCGCCAGCAGTCAATCATCCCAGGCAGGGCTGTTGCCTAATGAAAAACTGTTTTTT

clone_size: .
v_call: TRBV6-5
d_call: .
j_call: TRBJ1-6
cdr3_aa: CASSPSLTGGAPLHF
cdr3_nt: TGTGCCAGCAGCCCATCTTTAACCGGGGGGGCACCCCTCCACTTT

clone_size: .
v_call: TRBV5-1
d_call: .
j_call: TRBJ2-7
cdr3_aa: CASSLVLGTREQYF
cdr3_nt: TGCGCCAGCAGCTTGGTTTTAGGGACGAGGGAGCAGTACTTC

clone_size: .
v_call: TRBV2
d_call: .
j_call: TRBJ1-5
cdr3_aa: CASTAVNQPQHF
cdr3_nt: TGTGCCAGCACCGCCGTCAATCAGCCCCAGCATTTT